The clone carrying this T cell receptor (beta chain) was detected only once. Its antigen is undetermined. Using unique molecular identifiers, the investigators prepared the TCRbeta library. MiXCR, run by TCRdb on the PCR reads, gives a single entry per CDR3 protein. The table includes 440,000 or so distinct CDR3 sequences, around 46% detected once. This sample stems from a study of T-cell reconstitution after alpha-beta-depleted transplantation in children. The study, taken as a whole, reports: Where some patients showed high TCRbeta diversity at day 60, it came from recipient T cells and thymic progenitors that had survived. Most T-cell counts and diversity one year after the transplant came from T cells that were newly produced. Roughly two months post-transplant, alpha-beta T cells reportedly originated from several hundred graft clones that had expanded.

The CDR3 is 13 amino acids. The V end lost 2 bases, the J end lost 6 bases, and 9 bases lay between the germline ends. The germline V gene encodes CDR1 SGHTA and CDR2 FQGTGA. The chain uses TRBV7-3 and TRBJ2-3; D uncertain. The receptor was derived from a girl aged 2 to 9 with aplastic anemia, due to receive a stem cell transplant. The specimen was PBMCs, collected before TCRalphabeta/CD19-depleted stem cell transplant. CDR3 residues: CASSLFLVDTQYF. The CDR3 region has the DNA TGTGCCAGCAGCTTATTTCTGGTCGATACGCAGTATTTT.